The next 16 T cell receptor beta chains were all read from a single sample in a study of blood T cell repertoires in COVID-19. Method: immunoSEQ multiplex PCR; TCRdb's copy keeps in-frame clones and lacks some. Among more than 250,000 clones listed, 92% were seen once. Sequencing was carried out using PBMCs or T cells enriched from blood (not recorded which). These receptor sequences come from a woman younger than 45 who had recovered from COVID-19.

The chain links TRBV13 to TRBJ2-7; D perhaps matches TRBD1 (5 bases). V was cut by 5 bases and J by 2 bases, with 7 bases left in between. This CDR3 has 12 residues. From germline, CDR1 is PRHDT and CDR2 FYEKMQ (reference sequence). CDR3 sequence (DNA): TGTGCCAGCAGCGACAGAACCTACGAGCAGTACTTC. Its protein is CASSDRTYEQYF. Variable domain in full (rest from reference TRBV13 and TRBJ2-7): AAGVIQSPRHLIKEKRETATLKCYPIPRHDTVYWYQQGPGQDPQFLISFYEKMQSDKGSIPDRFSAQQFSDYHSELNMSSLELGDSALYFCASSDRTYEQYFGPGTRLTVT.

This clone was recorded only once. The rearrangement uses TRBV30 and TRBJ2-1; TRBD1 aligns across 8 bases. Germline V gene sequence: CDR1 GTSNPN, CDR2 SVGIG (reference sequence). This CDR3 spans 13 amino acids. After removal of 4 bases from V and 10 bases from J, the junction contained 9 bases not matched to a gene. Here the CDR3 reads CAWKDRGSREQFF. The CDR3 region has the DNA TGTGCCTGGAAAGACAGGGGATCGCGGGAGCAGTTCTTC.

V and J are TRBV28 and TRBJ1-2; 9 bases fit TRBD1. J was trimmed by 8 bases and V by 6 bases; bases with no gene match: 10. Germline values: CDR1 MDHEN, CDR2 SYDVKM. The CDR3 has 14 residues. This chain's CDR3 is CASSPIPGQGGYTF. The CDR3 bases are TGTGCCAGCAGCCCGATTCCGGGACAGGGCGGCTACACCTTC.

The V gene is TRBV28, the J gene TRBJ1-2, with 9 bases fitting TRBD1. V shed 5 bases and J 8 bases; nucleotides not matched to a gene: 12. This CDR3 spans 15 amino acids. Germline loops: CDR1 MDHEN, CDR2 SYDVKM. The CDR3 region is CASSPPGQGPQGYTF. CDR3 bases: TGTGCCAGCAGTCCGCCGGGACAGGGTCCCCAGGGCTACACCTTC.

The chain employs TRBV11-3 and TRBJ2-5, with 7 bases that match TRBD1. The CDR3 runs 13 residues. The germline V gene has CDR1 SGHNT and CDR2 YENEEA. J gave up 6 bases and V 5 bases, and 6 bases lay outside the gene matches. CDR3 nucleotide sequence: TGTGCCAGCAGCCCTTCGACAGGGAAGACCCAGTACTTC. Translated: CASSPSTGKTQYF.

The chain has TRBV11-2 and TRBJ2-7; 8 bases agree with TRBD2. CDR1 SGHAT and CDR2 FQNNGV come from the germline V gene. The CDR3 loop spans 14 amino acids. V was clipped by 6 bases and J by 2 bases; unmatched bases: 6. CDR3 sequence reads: CASSVSGGAYEQYF. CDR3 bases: TGTGCCAGCAGTGTGTCCGGGGGGGCCTACGAGCAGTACTTC.

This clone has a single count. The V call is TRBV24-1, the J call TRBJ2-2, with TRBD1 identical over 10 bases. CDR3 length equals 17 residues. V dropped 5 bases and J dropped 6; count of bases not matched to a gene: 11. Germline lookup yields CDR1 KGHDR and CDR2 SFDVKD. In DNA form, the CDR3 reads TGTGCCACCAGTGCTGCTCCGGGACAGGGGATATCCGGGGAGCTGTTTTTT. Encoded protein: CATSAAPGQGISGELFF.

Written as DNA, the CDR3 is TGTGCCAGCAGCCCCCTAGCGGGGTATAATGAGCAGTTCTTC. This translates into CASSPLAGYNEQFF. The chain combines TRBV7-3 with TRBJ2-1; 9 nucleotides agree with TRBD2. Germline values: CDR1 SGHTA, CDR2 FQGTGA. J lost 7 bases, V lost 5 bases, and 6 bases had no gene match. CDR3 length equals 14 residues. The entire variable domain, with the rest obtained from reference TRBV7-3 and TRBJ2-1, is as follows: GAGVSQTPSNKVTEKGKYVELRCDPISGHTALYWYRQSLGQGPEFLIYFQGTGAADDSGLPNDRFFAVRPEGSVSTLKIQRTERGDSAVYLCASSPLAGYNEQFFGPGTRLTVL.

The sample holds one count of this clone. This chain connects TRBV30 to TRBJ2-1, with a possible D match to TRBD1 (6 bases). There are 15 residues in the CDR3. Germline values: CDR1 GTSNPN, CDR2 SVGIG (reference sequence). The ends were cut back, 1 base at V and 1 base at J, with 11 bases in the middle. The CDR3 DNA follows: TGTGCCTGGAGTGCAGGGGAATGGTCCTACAATGAGCAGTTCTTC. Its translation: CAWSAGEWSYNEQFF.

The chain's CDR3 is CASSLSPARQGRSSPLHF. The CDR3 nucleotides read TGTGCCAGCAGCTTATCCCCCGCTAGACAGGGGAGGAGTTCACCCCTCCACTTT. The gene calls are TRBV7-6 and TRBJ1-6, with 8 bases identical to TRBD1. This CDR3 is 18 amino acids long. Germline CDR1 is SGHVS and CDR2 is FNYEAQ. The J segment lost 9 bases and the V segment lost 2 bases, leaving 15 bases of the junction unmatched.

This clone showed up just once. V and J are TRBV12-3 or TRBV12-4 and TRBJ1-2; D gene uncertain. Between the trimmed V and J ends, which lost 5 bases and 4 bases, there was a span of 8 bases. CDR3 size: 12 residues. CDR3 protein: CASSKGVYGYTF. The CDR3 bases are TGTGCCAGCAGTAAGGGAGTCTATGGCTACACCTTC.

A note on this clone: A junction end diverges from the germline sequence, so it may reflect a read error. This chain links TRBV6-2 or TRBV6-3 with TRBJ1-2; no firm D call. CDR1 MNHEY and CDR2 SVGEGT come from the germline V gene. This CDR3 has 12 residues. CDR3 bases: TGTGCCAGCGGTTATCCCTTCTATGGCTACACCTTC. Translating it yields CASGYPFYGYTF.

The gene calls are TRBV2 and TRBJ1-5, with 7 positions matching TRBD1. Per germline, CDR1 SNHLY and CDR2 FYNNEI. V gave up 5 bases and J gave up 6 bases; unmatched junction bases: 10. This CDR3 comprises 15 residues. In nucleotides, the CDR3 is TGTGCCAGCAGTTATGACAGGGCGAGTGGTCAGCCCCAGCATTTT. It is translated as CASSYDRASGQPQHF.

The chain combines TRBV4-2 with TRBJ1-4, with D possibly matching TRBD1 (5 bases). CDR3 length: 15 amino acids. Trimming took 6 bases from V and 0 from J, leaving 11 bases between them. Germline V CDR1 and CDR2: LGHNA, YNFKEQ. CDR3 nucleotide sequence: TGTGCCAGCAGGGCGTCAGGGACAACTAATGAAAAACTGTTTTTT. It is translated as CASRASGTTNEKLFF.

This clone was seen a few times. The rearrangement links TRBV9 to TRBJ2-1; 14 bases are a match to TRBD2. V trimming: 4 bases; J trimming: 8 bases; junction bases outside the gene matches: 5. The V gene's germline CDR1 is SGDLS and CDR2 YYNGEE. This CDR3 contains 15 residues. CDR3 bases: TGTGCCAGCAGCCCGGGGACTAGCGGGGGCCATGAGCAGTTCTTC. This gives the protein CASSPGTSGGHEQFF. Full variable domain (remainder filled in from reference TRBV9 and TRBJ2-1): DSGVTQTPKHLITATGQRVTLRCSPRSGDLSVYWYQQSLDQGLQFLIQYYNGEERAKGNILERFSAQQFPDLHSELNLSSLELGDSALYFCASSPGTSGGHEQFFGPGTRLTVL.

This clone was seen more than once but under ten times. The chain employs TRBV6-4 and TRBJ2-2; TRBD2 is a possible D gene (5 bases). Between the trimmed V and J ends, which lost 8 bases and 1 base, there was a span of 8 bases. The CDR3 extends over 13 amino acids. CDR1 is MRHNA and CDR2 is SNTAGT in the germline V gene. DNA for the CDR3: TGTGCCAGCGCCCGGGAGAACACCGGGGAGCTGTTTTTT. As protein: CASARENTGELFF.